Listed below are T cell receptor beta chains from one sample, sequenced in a study of Ad26.COV2.S vaccination and SARS-CoV-2 variants. Generated by immunoSEQ multiplex PCR, the TCRdb table keeps only in-frame clones and is missing some. The sample holds roughly 410,000 clones, 83% seen once. Here the sequenced sample was peripheral blood, taken in a trial of Ad26.COV2.S vaccine versus placebo. The receptors were gathered from a person aged 18-60 years who received the Ad26.COV2.S COVID-19 vaccine or a placebo. Both conserved end residues are part of each CDR3.

J gene,V gene,CDR3 protein
TRBJ1-4,TRBV18,CASRERGVEALGPNEKLFF
TRBJ2-1,TRBV6-2/TRBV6-3,CASSNGLAGGLTYNEQFF
TRBJ2-7,TRBV9,CASSRDRRNEQYF
TRBJ2-5,TRBV9,CASGEGPGVVETQYF
TRBJ2-1,TRBV2,CASSGLAVGNEQFF
TRBJ1-4,TRBV5-1,CASSSPGTGLTNEKLFF
TRBJ1-1,TRBV18,CASSSTGLNTEAFF
TRBJ1-1,TRBV9,CASRGQGSTEAFF
TRBJ2-7,TRBV6-1,CASSEVPGKAYEQYF
TRBJ2-7,TRBV19,CASSRTGGPRWQYF
TRBJ1-2,TRBV10-3,CAIGTGAFRYGYTF
TRBJ1-1,TRBV7-3,CASSLSGRTEAFF
TRBJ1-2,TRBV7-9,CASSPSYGYTF
TRBJ1-1,TRBV19,CASSRKTNTEAFF
TRBJ2-7,TRBV18,CASSGDFLSYEQYF
TRBJ2-7,TRBV5-1,CASSSSSGPHEQYF
TRBJ1-5,TRBV6-5,CASSYQHTQPQHF
TRBJ2-5,TRBV3-1/TRBV3-2,CASSLEGLEETQYF
TRBJ2-3,TRBV5-4,CASRFRGGPADTQYF
TRBJ1-1,TRBV5-1,CASSLAAGGLNTEAFF
TRBJ1-1,TRBV15,CATSRDTGVEAFF
TRBJ2-2,TRBV24-1,CATSRQGLGLFF
TRBJ2-2,TRBV10-3,CAISEWGGSAGELFF
TRBJ2-2,TRBV28,CASSLRRNTGELFF
TRBJ1-1,TRBV5-1,CASSIGTGGTEAFF
TRBJ1-6,TRBV19,CASRQQGTGNNSPLHF
TRBJ2-1,TRBV4-1,CASSQVRGEQFF
TRBJ2-1,TRBV18,CASSAASGGFNEQFF
TRBJ2-5,TRBV19,CASSIQGRETQYF
TRBJ1-1,TRBV12-3/TRBV12-4,CASTINAEAFF
TRBJ1-4,TRBV20-1,CSAWTEGKLFF
TRBJ1-3,TRBV11-2,CASSPELRNTIYF
TRBJ2-3,TRBV27,CASSARSTMDTQYF
TRBJ2-1,TRBV7-2,CASSLGKSSYNEQFF
TRBJ2-7,TRBV5-5,CASSLADSRGLYEQYF
TRBJ1-5,TRBV2,CASSVSSQPQHF
TRBJ1-5,TRBV30,CAWSVGSNQPQHF
TRBJ2-3,TRBV15,CATSRGPSGDTQYF
TRBJ1-2,TRBV6-5,CASSSRGPKGYTF
TRBJ1-1,TRBV19,CASSMQGMNTEAFF
TRBJ2-7,TRBV5-8,CASSLARQAQGSYEQYF
TRBJ1-1,TRBV9,CASSSPLAPNTEAFF
TRBJ2-7,TRBV5-1,CASSLVGTSYEQYF
TRBJ2-5,TRBV12-3/TRBV12-4,CASSPSATQYF
TRBJ1-3,TRBV21-1,CASSKRGQDQFSGNTIYF
TRBJ2-1,TRBV12-3/TRBV12-4,CASSRTTLREQFF
TRBJ2-2,TRBV6-6,CASSRTPAGELFF
TRBJ2-7,TRBV5-6,CASTWGDYEQYF
TRBJ2-3,TRBV19,CASSGGTSGLTDTQYF
TRBJ2-3,TRBV4-3,CASSPQDTSLSTDTQYF
TRBJ1-6,TRBV28,CASSQGYSPLHF
TRBJ1-1,TRBV5-1,CASSPIGQSNTEAFF
TRBJ1-6,TRBV6-5,CASRAGGNSPLHF
TRBJ2-5,TRBV25-1,CASSEWNSPQETQYF
TRBJ2-1,TRBV7-9,CASSYSSTYNEQFF
TRBJ2-7,TRBV10-1,CASSEGAKQYF
TRBJ2-1,TRBV6-5,CASRWASGGDEQFF
TRBJ1-2,TRBV6-5,CASSPGGPLYGYTF
TRBJ1-2,TRBV3-1/TRBV3-2,CASSHVGGGTFYGYTF
TRBJ1-3,TRBV30,CAWRGRGPGNTIYF